Each of the 15 T cell receptor beta chains below was sequenced from the same sample in a study of T cell clones after liver transplantation (dated 2019 in TCRdb). Library method: the immunoSEQ multiplex PCR assay. In TCRdb, the immuneACCESS table is reduced to in-frame sequences with V and J assigned. These tables do not hold every clone; where another copy was compared, an unresolved V gene accounts for under half, and the others remain unexplained. The sample table shows about 99,000 clones, and 84% are seen once. Clones ranked in the top ten supply approximately 3% of the sample. The sample consisted of CD4+ T cells from blood, taken 47 months after liver transplant. The receptors come from a human patient who received a liver transplant. Donor T cells from the graft may be present among the T cells after a transplant.

In regard to this clone: Other nucleotide sequences in the sample specify the same CDR3. The chain employs TRBV14 and TRBJ2-1; no reliable D call. Deletions cut 3 bases from V and 7 bases from J, with 16 bases between. The CDR3 is 15 residues long. In germline, CDR1 is SGHDN, CDR2 FVKESK. CDR3 loop: CASSHQVSFNNEQFF. CDR3 coding DNA: TGTGCCAGCAGCCATCAGGTTAGCTTCAATAATGAGCAGTTCTTC.

The V and J genes are TRBV9 and TRBJ2-1; TRBD2 agrees at 7 bases. The CDR3 is 14 amino acids. Trimming cost V 4 bases and J 8 bases; bases outside gene matches: 9. CDR1 and CDR2 from the germline V gene are SGDLS and YYNGEE. The CDR3 DNA follows: TGTGCCAGCAGCCCCCGGGGGGTAAACGATGAGCAGTTCTTC. Protein sequence: CASSPRGVNDEQFF.

A single count supports this clone. The chain employs TRBV29-1 and TRBJ1-5; 7 bases match TRBD1. Germline V lookup: CDR1 SQVTM, CDR2 ANQGSEA. The CDR3 contains 12 residues. Trimming removed 5 bases from V and 5 bases from J; junction bases left unmatched: 3. CDR3 coding DNA: TGCAGCGTTCGGCAGGGGGATCAGCCCCAGCATTTT. This encodes CSVRQGDQPQHF.

The rearrangement links TRBV5-1 to TRBJ2-1; 7 nucleotides agree with TRBD1. V lost 3 bases, J lost 6 bases, and 9 bases stayed unmatched. Looked up from germline, CDR1 is SGHRS and CDR2 is YFSETQ. CDR3 size: 15 residues. CDR3 nucleotides: TGCGCCAGCAGCTCCGGGACAGAGACAGTCAATGAGCAGTTCTTC. It encodes CASSSGTETVNEQFF.

The V and J genes are TRBV2 and TRBJ2-3; 8 positions match TRBD2. The CDR3 spans 18 residues. In germline, CDR1 is SNHLY, CDR2 FYNNEI. The trim removed 2 bases at V and 2 bases at J, leaving 12 bases unmatched. CDR3 sequence: CASSERGGLAASTDTQYF. The CDR3 coding sequence is TGTGCCAGCAGTGAAAGGGGCGGACTAGCCGCCTCCACAGATACGCAGTATTTT.

The gene calls are TRBV25-1 and TRBJ2-2; the D gene is possibly TRBD1 (6 bases). The CDR3 has 15 amino acids. Germline lookup yields CDR1 MGHDK and CDR2 SYGVNS. Trimming removed 4 bases at V and 4 bases at J, with 13 bases between. The chain's CDR3 is CASSVGQGSTGELFF. The CDR3 DNA reads as TGTGCCAGCAGTGTAGGGCAGGGGAGCACCGGGGAGCTGTTTTTT.

This chain joins TRBV4-3 and TRBJ1-2, with D perhaps matching TRBD1 (5 bases). The germline CDR1 and CDR2 sequences are LGHNA and YSLEER. The CDR3 is 16 amino acids. Trimming cost V 1 base and J 8 bases, with 20 bases left between them. CDR3 sequence: CASSQVPQTGRHGYTF. In nucleotides, the CDR3 is TGCGCCAGCAGCCAAGTCCCGCAAACAGGCAGGCACGGCTACACCTTC.

The chain joins TRBV10-1 to TRBJ2-1; possible D gene TRBD2, 6 bases. CDR1 and CDR2 from the germline V gene are WNHNN and SYGVQD (reference sequence). V lost 2 bases and J lost 7, with 9 bases in between. The CDR3 is 13 residues long. The CDR3 spells CASSESGLNEQFF. CDR3 nucleotides: TGCGCCAGCAGTGAGAGTGGACTAAATGAGCAGTTCTTC.

This clone was observed a single time. The chain employs TRBV18 and TRBJ2-7, with 7 bases matching TRBD1. The trim removed 6 bases at V and 1 base at J, leaving 12 bases unmatched. Germline V gene lookup returns CDR1 KGHSH and CDR2 LQKENI. CDR3 size: 16 residues. The CDR3, as DNA: TGTGCCAGCTCCCCCAGGGCGGGCAGGGGGTCCTACGAGCAGTACTTC. Translation: CASSPRAGRGSYEQYF.

This chain joins TRBV7-6 and TRBJ2-5, with TRBD2 matching over 13 bases. The J segment lost 5 bases and the V segment lost 5 bases, leaving 8 bases of the junction unmatched. CDR3 length: 16 amino acids. Germline CDR1 reads SGHVS; CDR2 reads FNYEAQ. The CDR3 is CASSPEGLAGSETQYF. Written as DNA, the CDR3 is TGTGCCAGCAGCCCGGAGGGACTAGCGGGGAGTGAGACCCAGTACTTC. Using reference TRBV7-6 and TRBJ2-5 for the parts outside the CDR3, the full variable domain is GAGVSQSPRYKVTKRGQDVALRCDPISGHVSLYWYRQALGQGPEFLTYFNYEAQQDKSGLPNDRFSAERPEGSISTLTIQRTEQRDSAMYRCASSPEGLAGSETQYFGPGTRLLVL.

The rearrangement uses TRBV7-6 and TRBJ2-7; 7 bases are shared with TRBD1. CDR1 and CDR2 (germline): SGHVS, FNYEAQ. The CDR3 loop spans 14 amino acids. The ends lost 5 bases at V and 3 bases at J; junction bases unmatched: 7. CDR3 sequence reads: CASSPRTGGYEQYF. CDR3 nucleotides: TGTGCCAGCAGCCCTAGGACAGGAGGCTACGAGCAGTACTTC. The whole variable domain, filled in from reference TRBV7-6 and TRBJ2-7, reads GAGVSQSPRYKVTKRGQDVALRCDPISGHVSLYWYRQALGQGPEFLTYFNYEAQQDKSGLPNDRFSAERPEGSISTLTIQRTEQRDSAMYRCASSPRTGGYEQYFGPGTRLTVT.

The chain carries TRBV5-5 and TRBJ2-5; D unclear. Germline V gene sequence: CDR1 SGHKS, CDR2 YYEKEE (reference sequence). This CDR3 contains 12 residues. The V and J ends lost 0 bases and 5 bases respectively, with 5 bases between them. The CDR3 loop reads CASSLAAETQYF. DNA of the CDR3: TGTGCCAGCAGCTTGGCGGCGGAGACCCAGTACTTC. Drawing the rest from reference TRBV5-5 and TRBJ2-5, the complete variable domain is DAGVTQSPTHLIKTRGQQVTLRCSPISGHKSVSWYQQVLGQGPQFIFQYYEKEERGRGNFPDRFSARQFPNYSSELNVNALLLGDSALYLCASSLAAETQYFGPGTRLLVL.

CDR3 coding DNA: TGTGCCAGCAGCCGAATACTACGGCAGGGGGCCGGGGAGACCCAGTACTTC. It translates to CASSRILRQGAGETQYF. The V and J genes are TRBV7-8 and TRBJ2-5; 8 bases fit TRBD1. The CDR3 is 17 residues long. CDR1 is SGHVS, CDR2 FQNEAQ, per germline. Trimming cost V 5 bases and J 5 bases; bases outside gene matches: 16.

The chain carries TRBV29-1 and TRBJ2-5, with TRBD1 matching over 9 bases. CDR3 length equals 15 residues. Germline lookup yields CDR1 SQVTM and CDR2 ANQGSEA. J was trimmed by 1 base and V by 3 bases; bases with no gene match: 6. The CDR3 nucleotides are TGCAGCGTTGAGAAGGGACAGGGCGCCCAAGAGACCCAGTACTTC. Translation gives CSVEKGQGAQETQYF.

This clone was observed a handful of times. An end of the junction does not agree with germline; a read error may underlie this. The V and J genes are TRBV28 and TRBJ2-4, with D maybe TRBD1 (5 bases). The CDR3 contains 13 residues. Germline lookup yields CDR1 MDHEN and CDR2 SYDVKM. CDR3 region: CASSYLGRQSRDF. The CDR3 nucleotides read TGTGCCAGCAGTTATCTAGGGCGACAGTCTCGGGACTTC.